This TCR beta chain is from a study of T cells in Graves' hyperthyroidism and ophthalmopathy. Notes on the study in general: Expanded thyroid clonotypes (above 0.001) were mostly also found in blood.

This clonotype was seen repeatedly, ten times or more. The antigen is unknown. This CDR3 has 14 amino acids. CDR1 is MNHEY and CDR2 is SVGEGT in the germline V gene. V lost 6 bases and J 0 bases, leaving 12 bases between the germline ends. The study enrolled patients aged 18 to 65 with newly diagnosed hyperthyroidism of under 2 months' duration. RNA transcripts provided the source from which TCR beta CDR3 regions were amplified. The HTBI primer set was used in a first-round RT-PCR of the TCR CDR3. From the multiplex PCR reads, TCRdb called clonotypes with MiXCR, one entry per CDR3 protein. The sample shows some 510,000 distinct CDR3 sequences, around 20% of them seen only once.

Sequenced: blood. The genes are TRBV6-2 or TRBV6-3 and TRBJ2-7; either TRBD1 or TRBD2 may fit D (5 bases each). This receptor was obtained from a young man with Graves' hyperthyroidism. The CDR3 loop is CASSPGTDSYEQYF. The CDR3 region has the DNA TGTGCCAGCAGCCCCGGGACGGACTCCTACGAGCAGTACTTC.